This TCR beta chain is drawn from a study of Ad26.COV2.S vaccination and SARS-CoV-2 variants (dated by TCRdb to 2020 to 2023). Notes on the research overall: Vaccine-arm donors came from COV1001, a multicentre, randomized, double-blind, placebo-controlled phase I-IIa trial of Ad26.COV2.S in healthy adults. Ad26.COV2.S was administered intramuscularly at 5 x 10^10 or 1 x 10^11 viral particles, either as a single shot or as two shots given 56 days apart. TCRbeta repertoire sequencing was used to assess the specificity and breadth of SARS-CoV-2-reactive T cell receptors after Ad26.COV2.S vaccination. A total of around 32 samples were included in the TCR-sequenced set, comprising roughly 19 Ad26.COV2.S vaccine recipients, 5 placebo recipients and 8 SARS-CoV-2 convalescent individuals. Trial participants were randomized into five groups of five: low-dose or high-dose Ad26.COV2.S given once or twice, or placebo on both occasions. Investigators remained blinded to trial group allocation during experiments and outcome assessment. The paper as a whole reports these results and caveats: Non-spike TCR breadth was comparable between vaccine and placebo recipients, consistent with the vaccine containing only spike. The study was not powered for comparison of responses between vaccine doses or regimens. Higher spike-specific TCR breadth was observed in Ad26.COV2.S recipients than in placebo recipients (P = 0.0014). After vaccination, substantial breadth of spike-specific CD8+ and CD4+ T cell responses was reported. It was noted by the authors that total T cell responses may have been underestimated by the TCR breadth and depth analyses.

In light of the paper, this sample's treatment or condition label describes: about 20 received Ad26.COV2.S at low or high dose, single or two shots; about five received placebo; per-sample allocation not given. For vaccine and placebo recipients, the sequenced repertoires came from samples collected on day 63 after the first injection. In Cohort 1b, 25 or so adults aged 18-55 years were enrolled at a single site in Boston, USA, between 29 July and 7 August 2020. Ad26.COV2.S was a replication-incompetent adenovirus type 26 vector that expressed a prefusion-stabilized SARS-CoV-2 spike protein derived from the original Wuhan strain. A word on this clone: Its antigen is still unknown. No clone much larger than this one lies a single base away; base qualities are absent.

There are 16 amino acids in the CDR3, from cysteine to phenylalanine inclusive. Only the CDR3 part of the read is kept: 48 bases, read in frame from the first base. V lost 0 bases and J lost 1 base; the stretch between them is 12 bases long. CDR1 and CDR2 are drawn from the germline V gene (reference sequence): LGHDT, YNNKEL. TCRbeta CDR3 regions were sequenced with the immunoSEQ Assay. After extraction, genomic DNA underwent amplification by bias-controlled multiplex PCR, followed by high-throughput sequencing. The authors processed their data as follows. Collapsing and filtering of sequences were performed to quantify the absolute abundance of each unique TCRbeta CDR3 region. T cell fraction was estimated by normalizing TCRbeta template counts to usable DNA, with usable DNA measured through amplification of reference genes found in all nucleated cells. Repertoire TCRs were annotated as SARS-CoV-2-specific when V gene, CDR3 amino acid sequence and J gene were exactly matched to a known reactive TCR set. MIRA supplied the reference SARS-CoV-2 TCR set, which was filtered for enrichment in COVID-19-positive ImmuneCODE repertoires so that public or cross-reactive TCRs were removed. Using the MIRA antigens, annotated TCRs were further analysed by specific ORF or by position within an ORF. Breadth was defined as annotated unique rearrangements over total unique productive rearrangements; depth was the summed frequency of those rearrangements. Two-sided Wilcoxon rank-sum tests were used to compare TCR breadth between groups. What TCRdb holds here is the immuneACCESS table cut down to in-frame rearrangements. Part of the clones is not present; checked against another copy, under half of the missing clones reflect an unresolved V gene, and the others are unexplained. The V and J calls and clone size were taken over from that table, and D and trimming were inferred from the DNA. For this sample there are a few hundred thousand clones; 80% to 90% appear just once. The top ten clones comprise around 3.5% of the sample.

The starting material was peripheral blood, obtained in a trial of Ad26.COV2.S vaccine versus placebo. The rearranged segments are TRBV3-1 (or the pseudogene TRBV3-2) and TRBJ1-2, with the identity of the D gene unclear. The TCR sequence derives from a person aged 18-60 years who received the Ad26.COV2.S COVID-19 vaccine or a placebo. The bases are TGTGCCAGCAGCCAAGATCGGTTGCGACATAACTATGGCTACACCTTC. Translation gives CASSQDRLRHNYGYTF.